The TCR beta chain described here comes from a study of cytotoxic CD8 clonotypes in ibrutinib-treated CLL. Whole-study findings and limits: Researchers report that baseline clonality outpaced age-matched healthy donors and tracked circulating CD8+ T-cell counts.

Assay: immunoSEQ multiplex PCR; the TCRdb copy retains only in-frame clones and omits some. The profile shows over 45,000 clones, roughly 50% of them singletons. The CDR3 has 12 residues. CDR1 SGHDT and CDR2 YYEEEE come from the germline V gene. Trimming at V came to 2 bases and at J to 9 bases, leaving 3 bases not matched to a gene. This clone was seen once. The antigen is undetermined. This receptor was obtained from a human donor with chronic lymphocytic leukemia. The chain joins TRBV5-6 to TRBJ1-1, with 8 bases aligning to TRBD1. Specimen: PBMCs, collected after 24 months of ibrutinib treatment. This CDR3 reads CASSFRGQKAFF. DNA of the CDR3: TGTGCCAGCAGCTTCAGGGGGCAAAAAGCTTTCTTT. Drawing the rest from reference TRBV5-6 and TRBJ1-1, the complete variable domain is DAGVTQSPTHLIKTRGQQVTLRCSPKSGHDTVSWYQQALGQGPQFIFQYYEEEERQRGNFPDRFSGHQFPNYSSELNVNALLLGDSALYLCASSFRGQKAFFGQGTRLTVV.